This TCR beta chain was identified in a study of blood T cell repertoires in COVID-19 (dated by TCRdb to 2018 to 2021). Notes on the research overall: Samples from collaborators originated in the United States, Italy and Spain and spanned both the acute and convalescent phases of COVID-19. The repertoires were released in a freely available public database intended as a resource for research on the immune response to SARS-CoV-2. The sample metadata nearly always contained a de-identified subject ID, COVID-19 status, age in years and sex. The dataset comprised deeply sampled blood TCRbeta repertoires from subjects exposed to, actively infected with, or recovered from COVID-19. The prospective study material was composed of cDNA or gDNA derived from T cells, B-cell-depleted T cells, or PBMCs. Where HLA class I and class II types were available, the types were taken from metadata supplied by the sample provider, not from assay-based typing. The samples were drawn from two sources: the first 160 participants of the ongoing ImmuneRACE study, and some 1,300 subjects contributed by 6 global collaborators. Results the study describes overall, beyond this receptor: The quantity of clinical and demographic metadata differed by source and by participant and was supplied without curation.

At one collaborating source in Seattle, patients were enrolled during active infection and were followed longitudinally through the course of disease. Each collaborating institution followed its own protocols to collect whole blood in K2EDTA tubes. Collaborator samples were shipped for TCRbeta analysis as frozen whole blood, isolated PBMCs, or DNA extracted from either sample type. After removal of 7 bases from V and 9 bases from J, the junction retains 9 bases not matched to a gene. The CDR3 runs 13 residues from the cysteine to the phenylalanine. The CDR3 DNA has 39 bases and is translated from base 1. The germline V gene gives CDR1 as SGHRS and CDR2 as YFSETQ. The immunoSEQ Assay, a bias-controlled multiplex PCR, was used to amplify TCRbeta CDR3 regions from genomic DNA. On the authors' methods: Nucleated cell counts per sample were estimated from amplification of reference gene primers within the assay. To quantify the absolute abundance of each unique TCRbeta CDR3 rearrangement, sequence reads were collapsed and filtered. Productive Simpson clonality was computed per sample as the square root of Simpson's diversity index over productive rearrangements. Here the immuneACCESS table is served through TCRdb, limited to in-frame sequences with V and J called. Missing clones are a known gap in these copies; in checked studies unresolved V genes cover under half, and the rest lacks a known reason. That table is the source of V, J and clone size, and D and trimming were worked out from the DNA. The sample records 350,000 to 450,000 clones, more than 70% of which are singletons. The ten largest clones take up approximately 2.4% of the sample.

As for this clone: Which antigen it targets is not known. Qualities for individual bases were not recorded, and no much larger clone is one base off.

This TCR derives from a woman in her sixties or seventies with COVID-19, enrolled during active disease. Sequencing was carried out using peripheral blood. Recombination linked TRBV5-1 to TRBJ2-2, with 7 bases matching TRBD2. The CDR3 amino acid sequence is: CASGSRERWELFF. The DNA reads TGCGCCAGCGGGTCGCGGGAGAGGTGGGAGCTGTTTTTT. This CDR3, with the reference TRBV5-1 and TRBJ2-2 proteins standing in past its ends, gives the full variable domain KAGVTQTPRYLIKTRGQQVTLSCSPISGHRSVSWYQQTPGQGLQFLFEYFSETQRNKGNFPGRFSGRQFSNSRSEMNVSTLELGDSALYLCASGSRERWELFFGEGSRLTVL.